One and the same sample provided the 23 T cell receptor beta chains below, sequenced in a study of breast tumors, draining lymph nodes, adjacent tissues. Axillary draining lymph nodes of breast cancer patients supplied the node samples. Each CDR3 protein gets one entry after TCRdb re-called the multiplex PCR reads with MiXCR. The repertoire consists of around 120,000 distinct CDR3 sequences, with about 20% occurring once and the leading ten covering about 3.5%. The sample comprised axillary lymph node tissue. The receptor set was obtained from a female donor with breast cancer. Some clones in this sample may be carry-over from other donors' samples.

This clonotype was counted many times. The chain recombines TRBV6-5 with TRBJ1-6; 7 nucleotides agree with TRBD1. Looked up from germline, CDR1 is MNHEY and CDR2 is SVGAGI. CDR3 size: 15 residues. After removal of 5 bases from V and 9 bases from J, the junction contained 10 bases not matched to a gene. CDR3 in amino acids: CASSVRQGFSSPLHF. CDR3 DNA sequence: TGTGCCAGCAGTGTGCGACAGGGATTTAGTTCACCCCTCCACTTT.

On this clonotype: It may be a read error: a sequence one base away is much more abundant. The conserved phenylalanine or tryptophan is not found at the CDR3 terminus, so this likely reflects a read error. The chain carries TRBV20-1 and TRBJ2-7, with D perhaps TRBD2 (5 bases). The CDR3 spans 13 residues. From germline, CDR1 is DFQATT and CDR2 SNEGSKA (reference sequence). Here the CDR3 reads CRASPENTYEQYL. The CDR3 DNA follows: TGCAGGGCTAGCCCCGAAAACACCTACGAGCAGTACCTC.

On this clonotype itself: It is likely a read error, because the conserved phenylalanine at the end of the CDR3 is missing. V is TRBV29-1 and J is TRBJ2-1, with D unresolved. The CDR3 spans 12 residues. V shed 5 bases and J shed 9 bases, with 14 bases lying between them. CDR1 is SQVTM, CDR2 ANQGSEA, per germline. The CDR3 DNA sequence: TGCAGCGTTTCTCTCGACACCATTGAGCAGTTCGTC. Translated, it gives CSVSLDTIEQFV.

The gene calls are TRBV11-3 and TRBJ2-2; 8 bases are shared with TRBD2. The length of the CDR3 is 12 residues. Trimming took 8 bases from V and 7 from J; bases not matched to a gene: 3. Germline-derived CDR1 and CDR2 are SGHNT and YENEEA. Written as DNA, the CDR3 is TGTGCCAGCCGGGAGGGCGACGGGGAGCTGTTTTTT. Translating gives CASREGDGELFF. The whole variable domain, filled in from reference TRBV11-3 and TRBJ2-2, reads EAGVVQSPRYKIIEKKQPVAFWCNPISGHNTLYWYLQNLGQGPELLIRYENEEAVDDSQLPKDRFSAERLKGVDSTLKIQPAELGDSAVYLCASREGDGELFFGEGSRLTVL.

This clonotype was counted only a few times. The chain carries TRBV9 and TRBJ1-2; D remains unclear. The CDR3 consists of 13 residues. CDR1 is SGDLS, CDR2 YYNGEE, per germline. Trimming cost V 0 bases and J 8 bases, with 11 bases left between them. CDR3 residues: CASSVGQRLGYTF. Here the CDR3 DNA reads TGTGCCAGCAGCGTAGGGCAGAGACTAGGCTACACCTTC.

This clonotype has ten or more counts. The rearrangement uses TRBV24-1 and TRBJ1-6; D is unclear. V was pared by 6 bases and J by 2 bases, with 16 bases between. From germline, CDR1 is KGHDR and CDR2 SFDVKD. The CDR3 is 17 residues long. Here the CDR3 reads CATSLGRRRPYNSPLHF. The CDR3 coding sequence is TGTGCCACCAGTTTGGGCCGGAGGCGCCCCTATAATTCACCCCTCCACTTT.

This clonotype was counted ten times or more. CDR3 residues: CASSVEGGAGAYNEQFF. For the CDR3, the DNA is TGTGCCAGCAGCGTCGAGGGTGGGGCGGGGGCCTACAATGAGCAGTTCTTC. This rearrangement joins TRBV9 to TRBJ2-1; TRBD2 matches at 7 bases. This CDR3 is built from 17 residues. V shed 2 bases, J shed 2 bases, and the junction held 10 bases outside the gene matches. Per the germline V gene, CDR1 is SGDLS and CDR2 is YYNGEE. The variable domain in full, with the rest retrieved from reference TRBV9 and TRBJ2-1, is DSGVTQTPKHLITATGQRVTLRCSPRSGDLSVYWYQQSLDQGLQFLIQYYNGEERAKGNILERFSAQQFPDLHSELNLSSLELGDSALYFCASSVEGGAGAYNEQFFGPGTRLTVL.

A word on this clonotype: One base away lies a much larger clone, so this may be a sequencing read error. CDR3 in DNA: TGTGCCAGCAGTCCAAGGGGGGGGGACGTCACAGATACGCAGTATTTT. It translates to CASSPRGGDVTDTQYF. The V and J genes are TRBV7-3 and TRBJ2-3, with D possibly matching TRBD2 (7 bases). The CDR3 is made up of 16 amino acids. Germline CDR1 reads SGHTA; CDR2 reads FQGTGA. The V gene lost 6 bases and the J gene lost 2 bases, with 18 bases spanning the gap.

Of note for this clonotype: Possible read error: a much larger clone is one base away. V is TRBV27 and J is TRBJ2-1; no reliable D call. Germline V lookup: CDR1 MNHEY, CDR2 SMNVEV (reference sequence). The germline V and J ends were trimmed by 3 bases and 5 bases, with 11 bases remaining between them. CDR3 length equals 14 residues. CDR3 amino acids: CASSFVARNNEQFF. CDR3 DNA sequence: TGTGCCAGCAGTTTCGTCGCCCGGAACAATGAGCAGTTCTTC.

This clonotype was seen ten or more times. The chain couples TRBV5-1 to TRBJ2-3; D is possibly TRBD2 (5 bases). The CDR3 length is 15 residues. Germline V gene data show CDR1 as SGHRS and CDR2 as YFSETQ. Trimming removed 6 bases from V and 4 bases from J, with 18 bases in between. The CDR3 sequence: CASTLQEAGADTQYF. CDR3 bases: TGCGCCAGCACTCTGCAGGAGGCTGGGGCAGATACGCAGTATTTT.

In the case of this clonotype: A much larger clone lies a single base off, so this may be a read error. The chain has TRBV18 and TRBJ1-2, with a tentative D call TRBD1 (5 bases). This CDR3 comprises 13 residues. V shed 4 bases and J shed 8 bases, with 14 bases lying between them. Germline lookup yields CDR1 KGHSH and CDR2 LQKENI. In DNA, the CDR3 is TGTGCCAGCTCACAGGGGACGAATCAGGGCTACACCTTC. Amino acid sequence: CASSQGTNQGYTF.

This clonotype was recorded at least ten times. The rearrangement links TRBV27 to TRBJ1-5, with D maybe TRBD1 (5 bases). The CDR3 sequence is 17 residues long. Germline CDR1 and CDR2: MNHEY and SMNVEV (reference sequence). The germline V and J ends were trimmed by 5 bases and 1 base, with 18 bases remaining between them. Written as DNA, the CDR3 is TGTGCCAGCAGTAACTCAGGGTCAGGAGGAAGCAATCAGCCCCAGCATTTT. Translated, it gives CASSNSGSGGSNQPQHF.

The chain links TRBV19 to TRBJ1-1; D is unresolved. CDR1 and CDR2 from the germline V gene are LNHDA and SQIVND (reference sequence). The CDR3 is 13 residues long. V lost 4 bases, J lost 1 base, and 7 bases lay in between. In DNA, the CDR3 is TGTGCCAGTAGTAATTCGGGGAACACTGAAGCTTTCTTT. Translation: CASSNSGNTEAFF.

The count of this clonotype is one. This sequence joins TRBV6-1 and TRBJ2-7; D perhaps matches TRBD2 (5 bases). V was cut by 1 base and J by 0 bases, with 13 bases left in between. The CDR3 is 16 amino acids. Germline V gene lookup returns CDR1 MNHNS and CDR2 SASEGT. The CDR3 region is CASSEGRGLRSYEQYF. DNA of the CDR3: TGTGCCAGCAGTGAAGGTCGCGGGTTACGCTCCTACGAGCAGTACTTC.

As concerns this clonotype: A much larger clone differs by one base, so this may be a read error. The genes are TRBV6-2 or TRBV6-3 and TRBJ1-4; maybe TRBD1 (5 bases). Germline CDR1 and CDR2: MNHEY and SVGEGT. The CDR3 has 13 residues. CDR3 DNA sequence: TGTACCAGCACCGAGGGGCGCGGAGAAAAACTGTTTTTT. It is translated as CTSTEGRGEKLFF.

There are many counts of this clonotype. The chain couples TRBV29-1 to TRBJ2-7; D not certain. This CDR3 comprises 14 residues. The V end lost 4 bases, the J end lost 2 bases, and 15 bases lay between the germline ends. Per germline, CDR1 SQVTM and CDR2 ANQGSEA. In DNA, the CDR3 is TGCAGCGTTGGAGTTTCTACACTCACCTACGAGCAGTACTTC. Translating it yields CSVGVSTLTYEQYF.

This clonotype came up a few times. The chain recombines TRBV28 with TRBJ2-7; tentatively, D is TRBD1 or TRBD2 (5 bases each). Trimming took 6 bases from V and 4 from J, leaving 16 bases between them. This CDR3 is 14 amino acids long. Germline lookup yields CDR1 MDHEN and CDR2 SYDVKM. The CDR3, as DNA: TGTGCCAGCAGGAAGCTCACGGGGCTTTACGAGCAGTACTTC. Amino acid sequence: CASRKLTGLYEQYF. The whole variable domain, filled in from reference TRBV28 and TRBJ2-7, reads DVKVTQSSRYLVKRTGEKVFLECVQDMDHENMFWYRQDPGLGLRLIYFSYDVKMKEKGDIPEGYSVSREKKERFSLILESASTNQTSMYLCASRKLTGLYEQYFGPGTRLTVT.

There are many counts of this clonotype. V usage is TRBV12-5 and J usage is TRBJ2-5; a possible D gene is TRBD2 (5 bases). V gave up 3 bases and J gave up 4 bases, with 6 bases separating them. The CDR3 sequence is 12 residues long. Germline V gene lookup returns CDR1 LGHNT and CDR2 FRNRAP. CDR3 sequence reads: CASGFGVETQYF. The CDR3 DNA follows: TGTGCTAGTGGTTTCGGGGTAGAGACCCAGTACTTC.

This clonotype was observed at least ten times. V gene TRBV6-1 combines with J gene TRBJ2-5; D unclear. The CDR3 covers 14 residues. Trimming pared 2 bases from V and 5 bases from J, leaving 12 bases between. Per germline, CDR1 MNHNS and CDR2 SASEGT. The DNA for the CDR3 is TGTGCCAGCAGTGAACGTGGGCTCAGGGAGACCCAGTACTTC. Encoded protein: CASSERGLRETQYF.

This clonotype was found many times. CDR3 sequence: CASSGDRGYETQYF. The CDR3 region has the DNA TGTGCCAGCAGTGGAGACAGGGGGTATGAGACCCAGTACTTC. The chain employs TRBV2 and TRBJ2-5; TRBD1 aligns across 9 bases. The CDR3 covers 14 residues. Trimming at V came to 4 bases and at J to 5 bases, leaving 5 bases not matched to a gene. Germline V gene data show CDR1 as SNHLY and CDR2 as FYNNEI.

This clonotype was found many times. The V gene is TRBV14, the J gene TRBJ2-5; 9 bases align to TRBD2. The J segment lost 1 base and the V segment lost 5 bases, leaving 5 bases of the junction unmatched. The CDR3 length is 15 residues. Germline-derived CDR1 and CDR2 are SGHDN and FVKESK. Here the CDR3 reads CASSSKLAGQETQYF. CDR3 nucleotides: TGTGCCAGCAGCTCCAAACTAGCGGGCCAAGAGACCCAGTACTTC.

This clonotype showed up many times. This chain links TRBV4-2 with TRBJ2-7; D may be TRBD2 (7 bases). Trimming left V 0 bases short and J 1 base short, with 16 bases between. The germline CDR1 and CDR2 sequences are LGHNA and YNFKEQ. CDR3 length: 17 residues. DNA of the CDR3: TGTGCCAGCAGCCAAGAGCGTGGGGGGGGCTTATCCTACGAGCAGTACTTC. Translated, it gives CASSQERGGGLSYEQYF.

There are many counts of this clonotype. The chain is built from TRBV20-1 and TRBJ2-3; possible D gene TRBD2, 5 bases. The CDR3 contains 14 residues. V lost 1 base, J lost 2 bases, and 10 bases lay in between. Germline CDR1 is DFQATT and CDR2 is SNEGSKA (reference sequence). Here the CDR3 reads CSARVEDLTDTQYF. The CDR3 DNA reads as TGCAGTGCTAGAGTGGAGGACCTCACAGATACGCAGTATTTT.